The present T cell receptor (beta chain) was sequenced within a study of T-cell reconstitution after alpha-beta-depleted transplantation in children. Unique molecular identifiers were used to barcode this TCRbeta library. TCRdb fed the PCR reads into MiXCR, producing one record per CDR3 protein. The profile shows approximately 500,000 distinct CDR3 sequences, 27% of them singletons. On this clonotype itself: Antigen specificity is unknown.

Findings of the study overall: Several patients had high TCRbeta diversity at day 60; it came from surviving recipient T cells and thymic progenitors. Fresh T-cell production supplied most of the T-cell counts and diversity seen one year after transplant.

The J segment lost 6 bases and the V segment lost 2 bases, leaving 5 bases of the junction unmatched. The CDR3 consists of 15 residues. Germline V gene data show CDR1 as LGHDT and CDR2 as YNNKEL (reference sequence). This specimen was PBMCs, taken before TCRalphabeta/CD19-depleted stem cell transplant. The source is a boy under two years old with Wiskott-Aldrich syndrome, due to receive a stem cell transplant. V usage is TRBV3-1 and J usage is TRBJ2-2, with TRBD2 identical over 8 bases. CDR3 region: CASSQHAGGPGELFF. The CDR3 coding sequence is TGTGCCAGCAGCCAACATGCGGGAGGCCCCGGGGAGCTGTTTTTT. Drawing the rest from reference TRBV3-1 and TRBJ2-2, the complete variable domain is DTAVSQTPKYLVTQMGNDKSIKCEQNLGHDTMYWYKQDSKKFLKIMFSYNNKELIINETVPNRFSPKSPDKAHLNLHINSLELGDSAVYFCASSQHAGGPGELFFGEGSRLTVL.